Each of the 16 T cell receptor beta chains below was sequenced from the same sample in a study of shared clonotypes between healthy human individuals. TCRdb's table, derived via immunoSEQ multiplex PCR, lists solely in-frame clones and lacks some. The sample holds about 1 million clones, around 76% seen once. Sequencing was done on a sample of memory CD4+ T cells sorted from blood. Regarding subset: CD45RA-negative fraction. These TCRs come from a man younger than 35 in good health.

CDR3 region: CASSLVAGLVNEQFF. The CDR3 DNA is TGCGCCAGCAGCTTGGTGGCCGGGTTGGTCAATGAGCAGTTCTTC. This chain joins TRBV5-1 and TRBJ2-1; D ambiguous. CDR1 and CDR2 (germline): SGHRS, YFSETQ. Trimming pared 0 bases from V and 6 bases from J, leaving 13 bases between. This CDR3 spans 15 amino acids.

The chain joins TRBV19 to TRBJ1-5; D is undetermined. From germline, CDR1 is LNHDA and CDR2 SQIVND (reference sequence). The CDR3 runs 15 residues. Trimming removed 5 bases from V and 6 bases from J, with 17 bases in between. DNA for the CDR3: TGTGCCAGTAGTTTCCGGACGGGGATGGGTCAGCCCCAGCATTTT. This codes for CASSFRTGMGQPQHF. Complete variable domain (other parts from reference TRBV19 and TRBJ1-5): DGGITQSPKYLFRKEGQNVTLSCEQNLNHDAMYWYRQDPGQGLRLIYYSQIVNDFQKGDIAEGYSVSREKKESFPLTVTSAQKNPTAFYLCASSFRTGMGQPQHFGDGTRLSIL.

The chain has TRBV5-1 and TRBJ2-1; possibly TRBD1 or TRBD2 for D (5 bases each). Germline loops: CDR1 SGHRS, CDR2 YFSETQ. The CDR3 has 15 residues. Trimming took off 4 bases at V and 7 bases at J, with 18 bases between the two ends. The CDR3 is CASSPSGRPVNEQFF. The CDR3 coding sequence is TGCGCCAGCAGCCCCTCGGGGCGTCCGGTGAATGAGCAGTTCTTC.

The chain links TRBV5-5 to TRBJ1-1; TRBD1 aligns across 9 bases. The length of the CDR3 is 15 residues. Germline loops: CDR1 SGHKS, CDR2 YYEKEE (reference sequence). V shed 5 bases, J shed 4 bases, and the junction held 9 bases outside the gene matches. The CDR3 nucleotides read TGTGCCAGCAGTTTTACAGGGGGCGGCGCCACTGAAGCTTTCTTT. Its protein product is CASSFTGGGATEAFF.

The J gene is TRBJ1-1, the V gene TRBV10-1; 7 nucleotides line up with TRBD1. The germline V gene encodes CDR1 WNHNN and CDR2 SYGVQD (reference sequence). The CDR3 totals 14 residues. V gave up 8 bases and J gave up 0 bases; unmatched junction bases: 6. CDR3: CASGLTGMNTEAFF. The CDR3 nucleotides are TGCGCCAGCGGCTTGACAGGGATGAACACTGAAGCTTTCTTT.

CDR3 in amino acids: CASSISDSYYGYTF. The CDR3 DNA is TGTGCCAGTAGTATATCGGACAGCTACTATGGCTACACCTTC. The chain links TRBV19 to TRBJ1-2, with TRBD1 as a possible D gene (6 bases). The CDR3 consists of 14 residues. V shed 2 bases and J shed 3 bases, with 10 bases lying between them. Germline V gene data show CDR1 as LNHDA and CDR2 as SQIVND (reference sequence).

The table lists this clone with a few counts. The chain recombines TRBV5-1 with TRBJ2-1; 8 nucleotides align to TRBD1. The CDR3 spans 15 residues. Germline V gene sequence: CDR1 SGHRS, CDR2 YFSETQ. J lost 8 bases, V lost 10 bases, and 17 bases had no gene match. The CDR3 spells CAGRTGLGLTDEQFF. The DNA for the CDR3 is TGCGCCGGACGGACAGGGCTAGGGTTAACCGATGAGCAGTTCTTC.

The chain carries TRBV9 and TRBJ1-3; no definite D call. The CDR3 spans 12 residues. Per germline, CDR1 SGDLS and CDR2 YYNGEE. The V gene lost 4 bases and the J gene lost 3 bases, with 5 bases spanning the gap. CDR3 in amino acids: CASSLYGNTIYF. The CDR3 DNA sequence: TGTGCCAGCAGCTTGTATGGAAACACCATATATTTT.

The chain is built from TRBV9 and TRBJ2-7; no firm D call. V was shortened by 3 bases and J by 1 base, with 8 bases between the two germline ends. CDR1 is SGDLS and CDR2 is YYNGEE in the germline V gene. The CDR3 is made up of 13 amino acids. CDR3: CASSGANSYEQYF. DNA for the CDR3: TGTGCCAGCAGCGGTGCGAATTCCTACGAGCAGTACTTC.

A few counts support this clone. This chain uses TRBV7-3 with TRBJ1-1, with D hard to call. CDR3 length: 13 residues. Germline CDR1 is SGHTA and CDR2 is FQGTGA. Trimming cost V 2 bases and J 10 bases, with 14 bases left between them. In nucleotides, the CDR3 is TGTGCCAGCAGCTTACAGGAAAACACGGGAGCTTTCTTT. Translating it yields CASSLQENTGAFF. The full variable domain, rest sourced from reference TRBV7-3 and TRBJ1-1, is GAGVSQTPSNKVTEKGKYVELRCDPISGHTALYWYRQSLGQGPEFLIYFQGTGAADDSGLPNDRFFAVRPEGSVSTLKIQRTERGDSAVYLCASSLQENTGAFFGQGTRLTVV.

This rearrangement joins TRBV5-6 to TRBJ1-4; unclear D gene. The CDR3 is 15 amino acids. V lost 0 bases to trimming and J lost 6 bases, with 12 bases between them. Germline CDR1 reads SGHDT; CDR2 reads YYEEEE. Here the CDR3 DNA reads TGTGCCAGCAGCTTGGCTGCAACACGCGATGAAAAACTGTTTTTT. It is translated as CASSLAATRDEKLFF.

The V call is TRBV9, the J call TRBJ1-1; D unresolved. Per germline, CDR1 SGDLS and CDR2 YYNGEE. The CDR3 has 13 amino acids. V lost 0 bases and J lost 3, with 6 bases in between. CDR3 sequence reads: CASSVETYTEAFF. DNA for the CDR3: TGTGCCAGCAGCGTAGAGACTTACACTGAAGCTTTCTTT.

The V gene is TRBV6-1, the J gene TRBJ2-1, with D unresolved. Deletions cut 2 bases from V and 8 bases from J, with 10 bases between. Germline lookup yields CDR1 MNHNS and CDR2 SASEGT. The CDR3 totals 13 residues. The CDR3 loop reads CASSELLSYEQFF. In nucleotides, the CDR3 is TGTGCCAGCAGTGAACTCTTAAGCTATGAGCAGTTCTTC.

This sequence joins TRBV10-3 and TRBJ1-5; 7 bases line up with TRBD1. Germline CDR1 reads ENHRY; CDR2 reads SYGVKD. CDR3 length equals 14 residues. Unmatched junction bases numbered 8, after V lost 5 bases and J lost 7 bases. CDR3 sequence: CAISHGQEGQPQHF. Here the CDR3 DNA reads TGTGCCATCAGTCACGGACAGGAAGGACAGCCCCAGCATTTT.

The genes are TRBV27 and TRBJ2-5; D unresolved. Trimming stripped 2 bases from V and 5 bases from J, with 12 bases between. CDR1 is MNHEY and CDR2 is SMNVEV in the germline V gene (reference sequence). The CDR3 runs 14 residues. The DNA for the CDR3 is TGTGCCAGCAGTTTAAGGGCCGCCGGGGAGACCCAGTACTTC. Amino acid sequence: CASSLRAAGETQYF.

The rearrangement uses TRBV27 and TRBJ1-5, with D hard to call. There are 14 residues in the CDR3. The V end was cut by 6 bases, the J end by 6 bases, with 15 bases between. Per germline, CDR1 MNHEY and CDR2 SMNVEV (reference sequence). The CDR3 reads CASRGPREGQPQHF. The CDR3 DNA follows: TGTGCCAGCAGAGGCCCTAGAGAGGGTCAGCCCCAGCATTTT.